Below, 16 T cell receptor beta chains from the same sample are listed, as sequenced in a study of control samples from healthy donors and cancer patients. The assay was immunoSEQ multiplex PCR, and TCRdb's table has in-frame clones only and misses some. The sample lists about 94,000 clones, less than 95% occurring once. Sequencing used blood. These receptors came from a woman between 18 and 29 years old in good health.

The chain has TRBV18 and TRBJ1-2; TRBD1 agrees at 7 bases. The junction had 6 bases not matched to a gene; V was cut back by 0 bases and J by 5 bases. The CDR3 runs 15 residues. Per the germline V gene, CDR1 is KGHSH and CDR2 is LQKENI. The CDR3 here is CASSPPSAGGYGYTF. The DNA of the CDR3 is TGTGCCAGCTCACCACCATCTGCAGGGGGATATGGCTACACCTTC.

The chain combines TRBV5-3 with TRBJ1-1; 8 bases map to TRBD1. TRBV5-3 is sorted into the ORF group, with uncertain function. V lost 4 bases and J lost 0; bases outside the gene matches: 11. This CDR3 region has 17 residues. The CDR3 coding sequence is TGTGCCAGAAGCCGGATGGGACAGGTAAACATGAACACTGAAGCTTTCTTT. It translates to CARSRMGQVNMNTEAFF.

The rearrangement uses TRBV11-2 and TRBJ1-2; no firm D call. V was trimmed by 5 bases and J by 2 bases, leaving 12 bases between them. Germline CDR1 SGHAT, CDR2 FQNNGV. The CDR3 is 14 amino acids. In nucleotides, the CDR3 is TGTGCCAGCAGCCCCTCGACGGAGAACTATGGCTACACCTTC. Its translation: CASSPSTENYGYTF.

For this clone: Germline is not matched at one junction end, which may reflect a read error. The chain couples TRBV2 to TRBJ1-2; weak D call: TRBD1 (6 bases). Germline CDR1 SNHLY, CDR2 FYNNEI. The CDR3 sequence is 12 residues long. The CDR3 protein is CAGSEGDYGYTF. For the CDR3, the DNA is TGTGCCGGCAGTGAGGGGGACTATGGCTACACCTTC.

The J gene is TRBJ1-5, the V gene TRBV15; tentative D call: TRBD1 (6 bases). The CDR3 is 16 amino acids. Per germline, CDR1 LNHNV and CDR2 YYDKDF (reference sequence). V was cut by 5 bases and J by 1 base, with 15 bases left in between. The CDR3 DNA follows: TGTGCCACCAGCCACCCAGCGGGGGGCAGCAATCAGCCCCAGCATTTT. The encoded protein is CATSHPAGGSNQPQHF.

The sample holds one count of this clone. This chain links TRBV2 with TRBJ2-7; 9 bases agree with TRBD2. Germline values: CDR1 SNHLY, CDR2 FYNNEI. V was pared by 3 bases and J by 4 bases, with 1 base of the junction left unmatched. This CDR3 has 13 amino acids. CDR3 in DNA: TGTGCCAGCAGTGAGCGGGGGGGATACGAGCAGTACTTC. This sequence encodes CASSERGGYEQYF.

This sequence joins TRBV7-9 and TRBJ2-5; maybe TRBD1 (6 bases). The germline V and J ends were trimmed by 5 bases and 1 base, with 8 bases remaining between them. The CDR3 totals 13 residues. Looked up from germline, CDR1 is SEHNR and CDR2 is FQNEAQ (reference sequence). This CDR3 is CASSPQGQETQYF. CDR3 DNA: TGTGCCAGCAGCCCACAGGGCCAAGAGACCCAGTACTTC. The full variable domain, rest sourced from reference TRBV7-9 and TRBJ2-5, is DTGVSQNPRHKITKRGQNVTFRCDPISEHNRLYWYRQTLGQGPEFLTYFQNEAQLEKSRLLSDRFSAERPKGSFSTLEIQRTEQGDSAMYLCASSPQGQETQYFGPGTRLLVL.

V usage is TRBV2 and J usage is TRBJ2-7; unclear D gene. The ends were cut back, 4 bases at V and 6 bases at J, with 7 bases in the middle. The CDR3 is 11 residues long. Germline CDR1 reads SNHLY; CDR2 reads FYNNEI. CDR3 DNA sequence: TGTGCCAGCAGTGGGCAGTCCGAGCAGTACTTC. This codes for CASSGQSEQYF.

The rearrangement uses TRBV5-4 and TRBJ2-4; 7 bases are a match to TRBD2. Germline CDR1 and CDR2: SGHNT and YYREEE (reference sequence). V was clipped by 4 bases and J by 1 base; unmatched bases: 5. The CDR3 is 15 amino acids. For the CDR3, the DNA is TGTGCCAGCAGCCGTAGTAGCGGGGCCAAAAACATTCAGTACTTC. Its protein product is CASSRSSGAKNIQYF.

The genes are TRBV6-5 and TRBJ2-1; D ambiguous. The CDR3 has 14 amino acids. Germline lookup yields CDR1 MNHEY and CDR2 SVGAGI. V was clipped by 3 bases and J by 4 bases, with 10 bases between them. CDR3 region: CASSYYDGYNEQFF. The CDR3 DNA reads TGTGCCAGCAGTTATTATGACGGTTACAATGAGCAGTTCTTC.

The rearrangement links TRBV27 to TRBJ1-6; D gene ambiguous. Deletions cut 3 bases from V and 7 bases from J, with 16 bases between. The germline V gene encodes CDR1 MNHEY and CDR2 SMNVEV (reference sequence). The CDR3 spans 16 residues. The CDR3 reads CASSFGQIPLNSPLHF. CDR3 nucleotide sequence: TGTGCCAGCAGTTTCGGGCAGATACCTTTAAATTCACCCCTCCACTTT.

The chain employs TRBV6-5 and TRBJ1-1; D call uncertain. Germline CDR1 is MNHEY and CDR2 is SVGAGI. CDR3 size: 14 residues. V lost 4 bases to trimming and J lost 6 bases, with 15 bases between them. This CDR3 reads CASSSLTPFAEAFF. Here the CDR3 DNA reads TGTGCCAGCAGTTCCCTTACACCTTTCGCTGAAGCTTTCTTT.

The rearrangement links TRBV7-2 to TRBJ2-1; no reliable D call. Germline values: CDR1 SGHTA, CDR2 FQGNSA. Deletions cut 0 bases from V and 9 bases from J, with 9 bases between. The CDR3 is 13 residues long. CDR3 sequence reads: CASSLATWGEQFF. CDR3 in DNA: TGTGCCAGCAGCTTAGCGACTTGGGGTGAGCAGTTCTTC.

V and J are TRBV7-3 and TRBJ1-4; D possibly corresponds to TRBD1 (5 bases). From germline, CDR1 is SGHTA and CDR2 FQGTGA. V was cut by 5 bases and J by 3 bases, with 13 bases left in between. This CDR3 is 15 amino acids long. The CDR3: CASSPGGGSNEKLFF. The DNA for the CDR3 is TGTGCCAGCAGCCCCGGGGGTGGGTCTAATGAAAAACTGTTTTTT.

The V gene is TRBV27, the J gene TRBJ2-7; a weak D match, TRBD1 (6 bases). The CDR3 consists of 14 residues. CDR1 MNHEY and CDR2 SMNVEV come from the germline V gene (reference sequence). The ends were cut back, 10 bases at V and 2 bases at J, with 18 bases in the middle. The CDR3 reads CATSRGLPPYEQYF. CDR3 bases: TGTGCCACCTCCAGGGGTTTACCGCCCTACGAGCAGTACTTC.

V is TRBV6-6 and J is TRBJ1-4, with D possibly matching TRBD1 (5 bases). The CDR3 covers 15 residues. Per the germline V gene, CDR1 is MNHNY and CDR2 is SVGAGI (reference sequence). V was trimmed by 1 base and J by 6 bases, leaving 12 bases between them. This chain's CDR3 is CASSYWGGYDEKLFF. The CDR3 region has the DNA TGTGCCAGCAGTTACTGGGGGGGGTATGATGAAAAACTGTTTTTT.